This T cell receptor beta chain was identified during a study of T cell repertoires in cytomegalovirus infection (dated by TCRdb to about 2019). Regarding the complete study: Donor HLA type was relevant to the analysis, as public TCR beta signatures indicated carriage of CMV infection together with the matching HLA type.

Broad study findings and their caveats: Carriers of CMV infection plus the relevant HLA type were discriminated by the cumulative frequency of public TCR beta family members in the study cohort and in an independent 352-donor cohort. In the ex vivo response, HLA-C-restricted CMV-specific TCR beta clonotypes were dominant, and in two of eight donors the single most frequent clonotype came from this HLA-C-restricted group.

Concerning this clonotype itself: No antigen is known for it. There are no base qualities to consult, and no much larger clone falls within one base.

Its CDR3 holds 11 amino acids, cysteine through phenylalanine. Solely the CDR3 DNA is kept, with 33 bases framed from the first base. V and J lose 0 bases and 7 bases, and a span of 3 bases separates them. From a lookup of the germline V gene, CDR1 and CDR2 are SNHLY and FYNNEI. The sample was run on an Illumina HiSeq 1500. Clones were called with MiXCR by TCRdb after fastp trimmed the public reads at Q25, and only in-frame beta chains were retained. A single entry per CDR3 protein holds the most common genes and DNA from its merged rows. Counted in this sample were 300,000 to 400,000 distinct CDR3 sequences; over 15% of them appeared once. The ten largest make up approximately 8% of the sample.

This TCR came from a human donor in good health (CMV status not recorded). Some clones in this sample may be carry-over from other donors' samples. Material for sequencing was PBMCs. The chain links TRBV2 with TRBJ1-2, with no D gene named confidently. For the CDR3, the sequence is CASSEAGGYTF. The DNA is as follows: TGTGCCAGCAGTGAAGCTGGTGGCTACACCTTC.